This entry describes one T cell receptor beta chain. This entry belongs to a study of blood T cell repertoires in COVID-19. Study-level information: Nucleic acid was either cDNA or gDNA, and it came from T cells, B-cell-depleted T cells, or PBMCs.

CDR1 SGHTA and CDR2 FQGNSA come from the germline V gene. This CDR3 contains 15 residues. The V and J ends lost 5 bases and 6 bases, in that order; junction bases with no gene match: 6. Clones were read by immunoSEQ multiplex PCR, and TCRdb kept only the in-frame ones, dropping some. Of around 300,000 clones in the sample, approximately 86% were seen once. The genes are TRBV7-2 and TRBJ2-3; TRBD2 agrees at 12 bases. The sequence derives from a man aged 18 to 30 with active or convalescent COVID-19. The source material was peripheral blood. The CDR3 bases are TGTGCCAGCAGCGTCGGAGGACTAGCGGGGGATACGCAGTATTTT. Protein sequence: CASSVGGLAGDTQYF.